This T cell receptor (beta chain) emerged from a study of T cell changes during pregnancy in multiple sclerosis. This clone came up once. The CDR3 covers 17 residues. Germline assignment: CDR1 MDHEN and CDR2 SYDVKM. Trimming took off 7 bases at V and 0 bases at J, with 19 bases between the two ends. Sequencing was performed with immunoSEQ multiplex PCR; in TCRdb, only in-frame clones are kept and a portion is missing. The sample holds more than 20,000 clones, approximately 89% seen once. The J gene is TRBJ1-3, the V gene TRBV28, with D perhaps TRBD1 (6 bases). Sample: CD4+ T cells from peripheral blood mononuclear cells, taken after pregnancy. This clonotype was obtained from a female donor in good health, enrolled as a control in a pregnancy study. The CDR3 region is CASKPLPGQVSGNTIYF. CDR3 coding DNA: TGTGCCAGCAAACCGCTCCCGGGACAAGTCTCTGGAAACACCATATATTTT.